A selection of T cell receptor beta chains follows, all from one sample in a study of shared clonotypes between healthy human individuals. Measured with immunoSEQ multiplex PCR; TCRdb has only the in-frame clones, and not every one. The sample carries around 700,000 clones, 92% recorded once. Sequencing was performed on naive CD8+ T cells sorted from blood. The receptors were gathered from a man aged 30-40 years in good health. The CDR3 runs from the conserved cysteine through the conserved F or W. The order of the fields is CDR3 protein, V gene.

CDR3aa: CASSSAGLWETQYF
v_gene: TRBV27

CDR3aa: CAREAGRETYEQYF
v_gene: TRBV2

CDR3aa: CASSSLTPYEQYF
v_gene: TRBV5-6

CDR3aa: CASSLRRWERETQYF
v_gene: TRBV7-8

CDR3aa: CASSRTSGLTDTQYF
v_gene: TRBV7-3

CDR3aa: CASSPPFRDRGWNEQFF
v_gene: TRBV7-9

CDR3aa: CASSLVTGGSNQPQHF
v_gene: TRBV28

CDR3aa: CAISPGGVLTNGYTF
v_gene: TRBV10-3

CDR3aa: CVPGRAFNQPQHF
v_gene: TRBV5-1

CDR3aa: CASSQDSSSGNTIYF
v_gene: TRBV14

CDR3aa: CASSKLRGGPTIMWQFF
v_gene: TRBV21-1

CDR3aa: CASSGEGTGTPHEQYF
v_gene: TRBV10-1

CDR3aa: CAWKQGGNQPQHF
v_gene: TRBV30

CDR3aa: CASSPKGTF
v_gene: TRBV9

CDR3aa: CASSPYQETQYF
v_gene: TRBV6-6

CDR3aa: CASSLNQNGGEQYF
v_gene: TRBV5-8

CDR3aa: CSVEDQHSPSYEQYF
v_gene: TRBV29-1

CDR3aa: CSAAGNSGTKLEQYF
v_gene: TRBV29-1

CDR3aa: CASSPTSADTQYF
v_gene: TRBV7-9

CDR3aa: CASSLKGASEQYF
v_gene: TRBV5-8

CDR3aa: CSVSGTRYLSEQFF
v_gene: TRBV29-1

CDR3aa: CSVLDVGFYEQYF
v_gene: TRBV29-1

CDR3aa: CASSHLGEETQYF
v_gene: TRBV4-1

CDR3aa: CASSLDPNTEAFF
v_gene: TRBV7-8

CDR3aa: CASWGEGTGEQYF
v_gene: TRBV18

CDR3aa: CASSLAEGGMRGYTF
v_gene: TRBV5-1

CDR3aa: CASRRLAGGGDTQYF
v_gene: TRBV6-5

CDR3aa: CASSESHRVILVAKNIQYF
v_gene: TRBV6-1

CDR3aa: CATTNTEAFF
v_gene: TRBV19

CDR3aa: CASSLGPPYEQYF
v_gene: TRBV5-4

CDR3aa: CASSLADRWYTEAFF
v_gene: TRBV5-1

CDR3aa: CASSLGADGSSYEQYF
v_gene: TRBV7-6

CDR3aa: CAINLGPQNTEAFF
v_gene: TRBV7-9

CDR3aa: CASTIAGEGAYEQYF
v_gene: TRBV6-5

CDR3aa: CASSEWRPPDTQYF
v_gene: TRBV6-1

CDR3aa: CASSYSIGTYNEQFF
v_gene: TRBV6-5

CDR3aa: CASGGHEQYF
v_gene: TRBV25-1

CDR3aa: CASSWTGGTQYF
v_gene: TRBV5-6

CDR3aa: CASSYGGIWGYTF
v_gene: TRBV6-5

CDR3aa: CASSYPDTYEQYF
v_gene: TRBV28

CDR3aa: CASSERGGSYGYTF
v_gene: TRBV6-1

CDR3aa: CASSWGLAGVLEQFF
v_gene: TRBV7-2

CDR3aa: CASRGFEDRDRAADTQYF
v_gene: TRBV21-1

CDR3aa: CASSLGTGYNEQFF
v_gene: TRBV27

CDR3aa: CASSGISYEQYF
v_gene: TRBV28

CDR3aa: CASSGHPGLSGWSYEQYF
v_gene: TRBV6-1

CDR3aa: CASSQVVGLGQYF
v_gene: TRBV4-1

CDR3aa: CASSGTAWGNTEAFF
v_gene: TRBV27

CDR3aa: CASSRQPYTGELFF
v_gene: TRBV10-2

CDR3aa: CASSSPYDLETQYF
v_gene: TRBV5-4

CDR3aa: CASSLATGLKWTGELFF
v_gene: TRBV7-8